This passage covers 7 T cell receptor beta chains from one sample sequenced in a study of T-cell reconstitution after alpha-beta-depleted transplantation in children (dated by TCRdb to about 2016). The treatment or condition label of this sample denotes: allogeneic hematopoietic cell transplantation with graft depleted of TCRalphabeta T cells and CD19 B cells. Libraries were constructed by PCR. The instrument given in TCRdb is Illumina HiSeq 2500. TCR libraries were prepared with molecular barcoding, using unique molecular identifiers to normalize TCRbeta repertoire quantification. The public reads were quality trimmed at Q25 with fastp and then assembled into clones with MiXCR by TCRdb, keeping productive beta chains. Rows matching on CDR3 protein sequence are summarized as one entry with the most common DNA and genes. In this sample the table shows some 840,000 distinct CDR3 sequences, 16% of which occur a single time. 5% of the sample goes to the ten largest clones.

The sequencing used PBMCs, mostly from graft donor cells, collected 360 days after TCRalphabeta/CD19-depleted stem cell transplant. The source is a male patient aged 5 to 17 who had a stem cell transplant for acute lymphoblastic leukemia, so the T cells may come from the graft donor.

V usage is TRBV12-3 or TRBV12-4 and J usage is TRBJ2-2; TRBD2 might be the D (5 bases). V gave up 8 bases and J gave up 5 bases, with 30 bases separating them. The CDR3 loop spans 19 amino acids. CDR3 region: CASCRSGNLAMDITGELFF. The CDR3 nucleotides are TGTGCCAGCTGCAGGTCGGGGAACCTCGCTATGGATATAACCGGGGAGCTGTTTTTT.

CDR3: CASSLPGLDGRRQYF. CDR3 nucleotide sequence: TGTGCCAGCAGTTTACCCGGACTAGATGGAAGACGGCAGTACTTC. The chain couples TRBV27 to TRBJ2-7, with 7 nucleotides matching TRBD2. The germline gives CDR1 MNHEY, CDR2 SMNVEV (reference sequence). Trimming removed 2 bases from V and 9 bases from J; junction bases left unmatched: 13. The length of the CDR3 is 15 residues.

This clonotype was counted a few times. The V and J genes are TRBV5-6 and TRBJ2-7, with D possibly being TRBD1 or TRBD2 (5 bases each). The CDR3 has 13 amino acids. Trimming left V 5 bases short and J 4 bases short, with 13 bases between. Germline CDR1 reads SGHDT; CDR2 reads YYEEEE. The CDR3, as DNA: TGTGCCAGCAGTTACGGGACCGTGTACGAGCAGTACTTC. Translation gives CASSYGTVYEQYF.

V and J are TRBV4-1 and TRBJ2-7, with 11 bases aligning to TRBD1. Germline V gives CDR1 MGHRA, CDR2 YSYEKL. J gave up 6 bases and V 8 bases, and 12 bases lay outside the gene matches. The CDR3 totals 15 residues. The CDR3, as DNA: TGCGCCAGCGTAGATGTCGGACAGGGGGCTGGCGAGCAGTACTTC. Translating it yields CASVDVGQGAGEQYF.

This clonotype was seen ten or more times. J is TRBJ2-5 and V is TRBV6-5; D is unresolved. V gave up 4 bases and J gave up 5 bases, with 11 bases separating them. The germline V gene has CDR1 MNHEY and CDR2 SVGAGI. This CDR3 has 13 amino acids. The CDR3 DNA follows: TGTGCCAGCAGTTCCGTAAATGGGGAGACCCAGTACTTC. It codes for CASSSVNGETQYF.

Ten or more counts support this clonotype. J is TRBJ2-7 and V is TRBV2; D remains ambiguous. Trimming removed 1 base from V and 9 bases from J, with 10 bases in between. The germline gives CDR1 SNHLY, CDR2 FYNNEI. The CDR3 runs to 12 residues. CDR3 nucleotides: TGTGCCAGCAGTGAAGGCAGAACCCGGCAGTACTTC. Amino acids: CASSEGRTRQYF.

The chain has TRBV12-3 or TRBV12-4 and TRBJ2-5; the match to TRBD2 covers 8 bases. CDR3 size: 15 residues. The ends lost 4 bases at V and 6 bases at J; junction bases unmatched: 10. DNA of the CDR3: TGTGCCAGCAGTTCCCCCCGAAGCGGGAGCAAGACCCAGTACTTC. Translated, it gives CASSSPRSGSKTQYF.